Below, 11 T cell receptor beta chains from the same sample are listed, as sequenced in a study of CD8 T cells in ankylosing spondylitis. TCRdb re-analysed the 5' RACE reads in MiXCR, keeping a single row per CDR3 protein. The sample shows approximately 200,000 distinct CDR3 sequences, around 13% of them seen only once. The sample taken for sequencing was blood, either unsorted or a sorted T cell fraction (not recorded which). The receptors were sampled from a male donor with ankylosing spondylitis or in good health (not recorded which).

Only a few counts were recorded for this clonotype. J is TRBJ2-1 and V is TRBV4-1, with D hard to call. The V and J ends lost 0 bases and 5 bases respectively, with 11 bases between them. The CDR3 is 15 amino acids. CDR1 MGHRA and CDR2 YSYEKL come from the germline V gene. As DNA, the CDR3 is TGCGCCAGCAGCCAAGAGAATCGGGTAAACAATGAGCAGTTCTTC. Its translation: CASSQENRVNNEQFF.

This clonotype was counted only a few times. V usage is TRBV7-9 and J usage is TRBJ1-1, with TRBD1 identical over 9 bases. Germline-derived CDR1 and CDR2 are SEHNR and FQNEAQ (reference sequence). The CDR3 has 17 residues. The V segment lost 6 bases and the J segment 3 bases; nucleotides outside the gene matches: 14. The CDR3 nucleotides read TGTGCCAGCAGTCCAAAAAGGACAGGGGCAGGGGACACTGAAGCTTTCTTT. It translates to CASSPKRTGAGDTEAFF.

The chain combines TRBV10-3 with TRBJ2-4, with 11 nucleotides matching TRBD2. Trimming removed 2 bases from V and 0 bases from J; junction bases left unmatched: 9. This CDR3 is 19 amino acids long. Looked up from germline, CDR1 is ENHRY and CDR2 is SYGVKD. DNA of the CDR3: TGTGCCATCAGTGAGGGACTAGCGGGTGTGCAACTAGCCAAAAACATTCAGTACTTC. Translation gives CAISEGLAGVQLAKNIQYF.

This clonotype occurred a few times. The gene calls are TRBV29-1 and TRBJ1-1; D call uncertain. The germline CDR1 and CDR2 sequences are SQVTM and ANQGSEA. V dropped 0 bases and J dropped 7 bases, with 9 bases sitting between them. The CDR3 runs 12 residues. CDR3: CSVEEVELEAFF. For the CDR3, the DNA is TGCAGCGTTGAAGAGGTGGAGCTTGAAGCTTTCTTT.

This clonotype was seen many times. This rearrangement joins TRBV5-1 to TRBJ1-4; 7 bases align to TRBD1. V lost 4 bases, J lost 8 bases, and 5 bases stayed unmatched. CDR1 is SGHRS, CDR2 YFSETQ, per germline. The CDR3 is 13 residues long. CDR3 sequence: CASSLGTDEKLFF. DNA for the CDR3: TGCGCCAGCAGCCTCGGGACAGACGAAAAACTGTTTTTT.

V gene TRBV6-1 combines with J gene TRBJ2-7; a possible D gene is TRBD1 (5 bases). V shed 7 bases and J shed 2 bases, with 12 bases lying between them. Germline V gene data show CDR1 as MNHNS and CDR2 as SASEGT. This CDR3 has 13 residues. CDR3 in DNA: TGTGCCAGCACCAGGGCCAAGCCCTACGAGCAGTACTTC. Amino acids: CASTRAKPYEQYF.

This clonotype was counted many times. The chain employs TRBV12-3 or TRBV12-4 and TRBJ2-7; D not certain. This CDR3 spans 12 amino acids. With 2 bases removed from V and 2 bases from J, the gap between germline ends came to 4 bases. The CDR3 DNA is TGTGCCAGCAGTTTATTGACCTACGAGCAGTACTTC. Its protein is CASSLLTYEQYF.

A few counts support this clonotype. The J gene is TRBJ2-7, the V gene TRBV5-1; TRBD2 matches at 7 bases. The CDR3 loop spans 13 amino acids. CDR1 is SGHRS, CDR2 YFSETQ, per germline. V lost 5 bases and J lost 3; bases outside the gene matches: 5. CDR3 residues: CASRTGGGYEQYF. The CDR3 coding sequence is TGCGCCAGCAGGACGGGCGGGGGCTACGAGCAGTACTTC.

The chain has TRBV5-1 and TRBJ2-1, with D possibly being TRBD1 or TRBD2 (5 bases each). The germline V gene encodes CDR1 SGHRS and CDR2 YFSETQ. With 0 bases removed from V and 7 bases from J, the gap between germline ends came to 17 bases. This CDR3 has 16 residues. The CDR3 spells CASSLDLGGRVNEQFF. The CDR3, as DNA: TGCGCCAGCAGCTTGGACCTTGGGGGTAGAGTAAATGAGCAGTTCTTC. The variable domain in full, with the rest retrieved from reference TRBV5-1 and TRBJ2-1, is KAGVTQTPRYLIKTRGQQVTLSCSPISGHRSVSWYQQTPGQGLQFLFEYFSETQRNKGNFPGRFSGRQFSNSRSEMNVSTLELGDSALYLCASSLDLGGRVNEQFFGPGTRLTVL.

The J gene is TRBJ1-5, the V gene TRBV5-6, with 7 bases fitting TRBD1. The V segment lost 0 bases and the J segment 5 bases; nucleotides outside the gene matches: 11. The CDR3 length is 17 residues. Germline values: CDR1 SGHDT, CDR2 YYEEEE. The CDR3 DNA reads as TGTGCCAGCAGCTTGGCCCAGGGGGAGGGTGAAGATCAGCCCCAGCATTTT. It is translated as CASSLAQGEGEDQPQHF.

This clonotype was found once. This chain connects TRBV28 to TRBJ2-3; 12 bases are shared with TRBD2. Germline lookup yields CDR1 MDHEN and CDR2 SYDVKM. This CDR3 spans 15 amino acids. After removal of 8 bases from V and 5 bases from J, the junction contained 8 bases not matched to a gene. The CDR3 protein is CASGDPGLAGDTQYF. DNA of the CDR3: TGTGCCAGCGGAGATCCGGGACTAGCGGGAGATACGCAGTATTTT.